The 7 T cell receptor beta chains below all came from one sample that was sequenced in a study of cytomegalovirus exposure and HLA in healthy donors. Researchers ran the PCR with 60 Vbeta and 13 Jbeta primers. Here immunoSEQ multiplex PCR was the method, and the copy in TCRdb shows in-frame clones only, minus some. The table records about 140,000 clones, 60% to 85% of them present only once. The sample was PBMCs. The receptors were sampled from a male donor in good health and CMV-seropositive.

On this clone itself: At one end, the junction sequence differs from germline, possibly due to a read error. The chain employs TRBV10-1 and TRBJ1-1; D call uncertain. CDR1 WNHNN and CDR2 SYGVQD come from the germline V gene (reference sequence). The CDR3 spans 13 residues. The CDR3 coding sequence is TGCGCCTGCAGTGACACAGCGAACACTGAAGCTTTCTTT. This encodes CACSDTANTEAFF.

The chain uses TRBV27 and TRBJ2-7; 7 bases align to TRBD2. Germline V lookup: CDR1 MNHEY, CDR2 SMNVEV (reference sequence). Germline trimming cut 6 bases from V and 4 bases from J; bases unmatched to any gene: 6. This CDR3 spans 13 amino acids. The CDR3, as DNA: TGTGCCAGCAGCCTCACTAGCGCTTACGAGCAGTACTTC. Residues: CASSLTSAYEQYF.

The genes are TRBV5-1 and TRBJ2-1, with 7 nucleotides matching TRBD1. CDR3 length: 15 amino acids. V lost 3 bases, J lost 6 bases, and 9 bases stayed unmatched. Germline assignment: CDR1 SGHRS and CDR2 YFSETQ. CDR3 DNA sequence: TGCGCCAGCAGCTCAGGACAGGAGAACTTCAATGAGCAGTTCTTC. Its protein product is CASSSGQENFNEQFF.

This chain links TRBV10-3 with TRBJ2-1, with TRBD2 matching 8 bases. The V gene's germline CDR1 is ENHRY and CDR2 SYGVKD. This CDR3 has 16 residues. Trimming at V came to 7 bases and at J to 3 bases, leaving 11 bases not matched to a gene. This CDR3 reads CAITPGSGGGYNEQFF. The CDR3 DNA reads TGTGCCATCACCCCGGGTTCGGGAGGGGGCTACAATGAGCAGTTCTTC.

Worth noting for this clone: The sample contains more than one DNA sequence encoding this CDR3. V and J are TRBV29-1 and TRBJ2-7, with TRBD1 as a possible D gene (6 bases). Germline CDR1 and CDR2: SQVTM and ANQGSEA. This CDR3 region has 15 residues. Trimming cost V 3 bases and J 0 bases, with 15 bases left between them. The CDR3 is CSVEGDIGSSYEQYF. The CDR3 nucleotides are TGCAGCGTTGAGGGGGACATTGGGAGCTCCTACGAGCAGTACTTC.

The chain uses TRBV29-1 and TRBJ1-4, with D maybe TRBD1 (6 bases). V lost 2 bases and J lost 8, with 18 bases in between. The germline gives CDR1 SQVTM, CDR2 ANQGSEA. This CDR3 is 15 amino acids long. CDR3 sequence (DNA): TGCAGCGTTGAAAGTTTGGGAGGGGGTGGCGAAAAACTGTTTTTT. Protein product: CSVESLGGGGEKLFF.

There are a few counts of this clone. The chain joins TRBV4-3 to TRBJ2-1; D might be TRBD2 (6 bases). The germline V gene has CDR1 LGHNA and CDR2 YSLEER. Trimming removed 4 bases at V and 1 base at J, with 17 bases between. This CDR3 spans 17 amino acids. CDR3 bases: TGCGCCAGCAGCCCGAGGGCGGGACGGGGATCCTACAATGAGCAGTTCTTC. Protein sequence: CASSPRAGRGSYNEQFF.